This T cell receptor beta chain was obtained from a study of cytomegalovirus exposure and HLA in healthy donors. This PCR relied on a set of 60 Vbeta primers and 13 Jbeta primers. Sequencing used immunoSEQ multiplex PCR; TCRdb keeps in-frame clones, though not all of them. The sample comprises some 170,000 clones, 8.5% to 10% of which are singletons, and over 1% rests with the top ten. The V gene end was trimmed by 0 bases and the J gene end by 10 bases; junction bases not matched to a gene: 7. CDR1 is SGHDT, CDR2 YYEEEE, per germline. The CDR3 contains 15 residues. The sample holds a few counts of this clone.

The chain combines TRBV5-6 with TRBJ2-1; 10 nucleotides align to TRBD2. The sample consisted of PBMCs. The origin of this receptor is a woman aged 25 to 39 in good health and CMV-seropositive. The DNA for the CDR3 is TGTGCCAGCAGCTTGGAGTTAGCGGGAGGTCGGGAGCAGTTCTTC. Protein: CASSLELAGGREQFF.